This T cell receptor beta chain was sequenced in a study of shared clonotypes between healthy human individuals. At the level of the study: Used for every donor were three CD4 naive, three CD4 memory, two CD8 naive and one CD8 memory plate.

Study-wide findings and caveats: Enrolling few donors narrowed the genetic and exposure-history diversity that was represented.

About this clone: The target antigen is unknown.

The data were produced by immunoSEQ multiplex PCR, yet TCRdb's version contains in-frame clones alone and is incomplete. The sample carries 230,000 or so clones, over 60% recorded once. V gave up 3 bases and J gave up 1 base; unmatched junction bases: 9. The CDR3 sequence is 16 residues long. From germline, CDR1 is MNHEY and CDR2 SVGAGI. This TCR came from a man aged 25 to 45 in good health. The sequencing input was memory CD4+ T cells sorted from blood. Subset defined: CD45RA-negative fraction. The chain carries TRBV6-5 and TRBJ2-7, with 7 bases identical to TRBD2. The CDR3 region has the DNA TGTGCCAGCAGTTATGGCGGGAGCGCCCTTTCCTACGAGCAGTACTTC. It translates to CASSYGGSALSYEQYF.